A selection of T cell receptor beta chains follows, all from one sample in a study of response to subunit inactivated influenza vaccine. TCRdb ran MiXCR on the RT-PCR reads and lists one entry per CDR3 protein. Of 500,000 to 600,000 distinct CDR3 sequences listed, approximately 10% are singletons. This same sample was also taken into another study, of T cells expressing NK-cell markers.

Sample: PBMCs from blood, taken on the day of vaccination. These receptor sequences come from a man between 50 and 59 years old who received an inactivated influenza vaccine. CDR3s include the opening cysteine and the closing phenylalanine or tryptophan. A D gene is named only where the DNA matches it firmly. Expanded clones are given a class, and other clones once, few, many or no size at all.

>-|TRBJ2-7|-|TRBV29-1
TGCAGCGTTGATAGGGACGGAAGCCCTTACGAGCAGTACTTC
CSVDRDGSPYEQYF
>TRBD1|TRBJ1-5|-|TRBV7-8
TGTGCCAGCAGCTTGTCACAGGGGGCGGGACAGCCCCAGCATTTT
CASSLSQGAGQPQHF
>-|TRBJ2-3|few|TRBV9
TGTGCCAGCAGCTCAACAGGGAGAAGCACAGATACGCAGTATTTT
CASSSTGRSTDTQYF
>TRBD2|TRBJ2-1|few|TRBV7-2
TGTGCCAGCAGCAATTCTCCCCTACTAGCGGGAAACAATGAGCAGTTCTTC
CASSNSPLLAGNNEQFF
>-|TRBJ2-3|few|TRBV7-9
TGTGCCAGCAACAGGGGGCGGGGGGGCCCTCCCACAGATACGCAGTATTTT
CASNRGRGGPPTDTQYF
>-|TRBJ2-6|few|TRBV3-1
TGTGCCAGCAAAGTCTCCGGGACGGGGAACTACGTCCTGACTTTC
CASKVSGTGNYVLTF
>TRBD1|TRBJ1-2|few|TRBV7-9
TGTGCCAGCAGCTTCAGGGGGGGGAACTATGGCTACACCTTC
CASSFRGGNYGYTF
>-|TRBJ2-7|-|TRBV27
TGTGCCAGCAGGGAGGGACCCCTCTACGAGCAGTACTTC
CASREGPLYEQYF
>-|TRBJ2-1|few|TRBV2
TGTGCCAGCAGTTCCCAGGGCCTTATATCCAATGAGCAGTTCTTC
CASSSQGLISNEQFF
>-|TRBJ2-3|-|TRBV6-5
TGTGCCAGCAGTTACCTAGGACAGAGCACAGATACGCAGTATTTT
CASSYLGQSTDTQYF
>-|TRBJ1-5|-|TRBV10-3
TGTGCCATCGGGGGTCGTAATGGTCAGCCCCAGCATTTT
CAIGGRNGQPQHF
>TRBD2|TRBJ2-7|many|TRBV4-3
TGCGCCAGCAGCCAAGCGTTAACTAGCGGGGGTGTCCCGTCCTACGAGCAGTACTTC
CASSQALTSGGVPSYEQYF
>-|TRBJ2-2|few|TRBV6-1
TGTGCCAGCAAGCCCGCGACAGGCGGGGGTCTCACCGGGGAGCTGTTTTTT
CASKPATGGGLTGELFF
>TRBD2|TRBJ2-1|-|TRBV12-3/TRBV12-4
TGTGCCAGCAGTCTCCGCCTAGCGGGGGGGCCCTATGAGCAGTTCTTC
CASSLRLAGGPYEQFF
>-|TRBJ2-5|many|TRBV12-3/TRBV12-4
TGTGCCAGCAGTTGGGGTCCAGAGACCCAGTACTTC
CASSWGPETQYF
>TRBD1|TRBJ2-5|-|TRBV6-5
TGTGCCAGCAGTTTACTAGGACAGGGGAAAGAGACCCAGTACTTC
CASSLLGQGKETQYF
>TRBD1|TRBJ1-2|-|TRBV12-3/TRBV12-4
TGTGCCAGCATTCTGGACAGGGACTATGGCTACACCTTC
CASILDRDYGYTF
>-|TRBJ2-1|once|TRBV4-1
TGCGCCAGCAGCCAAGGTAGCGGCCGGTCCTACAATGAGCAGTTCTTC
CASSQGSGRSYNEQFF
>-|TRBJ2-7|many|TRBV25-1
TGTGCCAGCAGGGGAGTGTGGGACAAGGTCTTTGCCGAGCAGTACTTC
CASRGVWDKVFAEQYF
>-|TRBJ1-1|few|TRBV2
TGTGCCAGCAGGTGGGTTTCGAACACTGAAGCTTTCTTT
CASRWVSNTEAFF
>-|TRBJ2-1|few|TRBV5-1
TGCGCCAGCAGTGTAGGGGCGAATGAGCAGTTCTTC
CASSVGANEQFF
>-|TRBJ2-1|-|TRBV12-3/TRBV12-4
TGTGCCAGCAGTTTATCCAAGGGAGAGGCCTACAATGAGCAGTTCTTC
CASSLSKGEAYNEQFF
>TRBD2|TRBJ2-5|few|TRBV4-3
TGCGCCAGCAGCCCCGGACTAGTGGCGGAGACCCAGTACTTC
CASSPGLVAETQYF
>TRBD1|TRBJ2-7|-|TRBV12-3/TRBV12-4
TGTGCCAGCAGAAGTGGACAGGGGGCGCTTGGCTACGAGCAGTACTTC
CASRSGQGALGYEQYF
>-|TRBJ1-4|few|TRBV5-6
TGTGCCAGCAGCTCCCTGACGCCCGGGACACTTAATGAAAAACTGTTTTTT
CASSSLTPGTLNEKLFF
>-|TRBJ2-1|few|TRBV30
TGTGCCTGGAGTGGCAGGTCAAAGGGGGACTCCTACAATGAGCAGTTCTTC
CAWSGRSKGDSYNEQFF
>TRBD1|TRBJ2-2|many|TRBV10-3
TGTGCCATCGGCGGACAGGGTTACACCGGGGAGCTGTTTTTT
CAIGGQGYTGELFF
>TRBD1|TRBJ1-5|-|TRBV4-2
TGTGCCAGCAGCGCAAGGGACAGTAATCAGCCCCAGCATTTT
CASSARDSNQPQHF
>-|TRBJ2-3|few|TRBV12-3/TRBV12-4
TGTGCCAGCCGAGAAGGACTGTTTAGCACAGATACGCAGTATTTT
CASREGLFSTDTQYF
>TRBD1|TRBJ2-5|few|TRBV7-3
TGTGCCAGCAGCTTGACAGGGGAAATCTCGGGCCAAGAGACCCAGTACTTC
CASSLTGEISGQETQYF
>-|TRBJ1-2|-|TRBV20-1
TGCAGTGCTAGGAGGGTCAATGGCTACACCTTC
CSARRVNGYTF
>-|TRBJ2-1|-|TRBV20-1
TGCAGTGCTAGAGATCCCAGGTCCCGGAATGAGCAGTTCTTC
CSARDPRSRNEQFF
>TRBD2|TRBJ2-1|many|TRBV27
TGTGCCAGCAGTTATACCGGGACTAGTGATAATGAGCAGTTCTTC
CASSYTGTSDNEQFF
>-|TRBJ2-3|few|TRBV15
TGTGCCACCAGCAGAGAGTATGGGCGAGTCACAGATACGCAGTATTTT
CATSREYGRVTDTQYF
>-|TRBJ2-5|few|TRBV5-1
TGCGCCAGCAGCCCGGACGGACTATCTCAAGAGACCCAGTACTTC
CASSPDGLSQETQYF
>TRBD1|TRBJ1-4|-|TRBV20-1
TGCAGTGCTAGAGATGACAGGGGATGGGGGAAACTGTTTTTT
CSARDDRGWGKLFF
>-|TRBJ2-1|many|TRBV7-2
TGTGCCAGCAGCCGCGTTCCCCGGGAGGAGCAGTTCTTC
CASSRVPREEQFF
>-|TRBJ1-5|few|TRBV7-8
TGTGCCAGCAGCTTTAGTTACAGGGAAGTGAGGCAGCCCCAGCATTTT
CASSFSYREVRQPQHF
>TRBD2|TRBJ2-1|-|TRBV3-1
TGTGCCAGCAGCCGCGGCGCTAGCGGGGGAAATGAGCAGTTCTTC
CASSRGASGGNEQFF
>TRBD1|TRBJ1-5|few|TRBV24-1
TGTGCCACTCGCGGGACAGGGTATAATCAGCCCCAGCATTTT
CATRGTGYNQPQHF
>-|TRBJ2-1|few|TRBV5-1
TGCGCCAGCAGCTTGAGCCTAACGGGGGCCTACAATGAGCAGTTCTTC
CASSLSLTGAYNEQFF